This T cell receptor beta chain derives from a study of blood T cells in healthy people across ages. The study's findings and limits: The authors considered diversity estimates from one million T cells to be underestimates.

The study drew donors from healthy Caucasian individuals in Russia aged about 6 to 95. The CDR3 extends over 16 amino acids. Germline values: CDR1 SGHAT, CDR2 FQNNGV. The junction had 15 bases not matched to a gene; V was cut back by 10 bases and J by 4 bases. In regard to this clonotype: The antigen is unknown.

For the second PCR, which ran for 7 to 11 cycles, a sample-barcoded 5' primer and a J-beta primer mix were used. Each CDR3 protein gets one entry after TCRdb re-called the 5' RACE reads with MiXCR. The sample has 1.5 million to 2 million distinct CDR3 sequences, 35% to 50% seen once. The TCR was taken from a human donor in good health. Sequencing used blood. The V and J genes are TRBV11-2 and TRBJ1-2, with 10 positions matching TRBD1. In nucleotides, the CDR3 is TGTGCCATCAGTCAGGACGCCGGGACAGGGGTCTATGGCTACACCTTC. Translation gives CAISQDAGTGVYGYTF.